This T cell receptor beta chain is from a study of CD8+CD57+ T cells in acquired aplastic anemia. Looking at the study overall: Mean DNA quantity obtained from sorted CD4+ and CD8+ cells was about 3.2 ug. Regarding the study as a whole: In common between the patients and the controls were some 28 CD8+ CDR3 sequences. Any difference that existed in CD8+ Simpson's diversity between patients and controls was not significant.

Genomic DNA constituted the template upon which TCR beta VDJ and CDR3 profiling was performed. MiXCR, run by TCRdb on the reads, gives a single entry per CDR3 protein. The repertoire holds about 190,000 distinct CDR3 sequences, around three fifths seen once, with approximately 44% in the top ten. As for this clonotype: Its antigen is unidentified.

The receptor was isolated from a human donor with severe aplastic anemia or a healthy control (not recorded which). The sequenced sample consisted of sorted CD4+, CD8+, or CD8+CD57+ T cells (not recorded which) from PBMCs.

DNA for the CDR3: TGTGCCACCAGTGATTTCGCGGGGGGACAATATCAAGAGACCCAGTACTTC. Its protein is CATSDFAGGQYQETQYF. The chain joins TRBV24-1 to TRBJ2-5, with TRBD2 matching 8 bases. The junction had 8 bases not matched to a gene; V was cut back by 1 base and J by 2 bases. The CDR3 is made up of 17 amino acids. From germline, CDR1 is KGHDR and CDR2 SFDVKD.